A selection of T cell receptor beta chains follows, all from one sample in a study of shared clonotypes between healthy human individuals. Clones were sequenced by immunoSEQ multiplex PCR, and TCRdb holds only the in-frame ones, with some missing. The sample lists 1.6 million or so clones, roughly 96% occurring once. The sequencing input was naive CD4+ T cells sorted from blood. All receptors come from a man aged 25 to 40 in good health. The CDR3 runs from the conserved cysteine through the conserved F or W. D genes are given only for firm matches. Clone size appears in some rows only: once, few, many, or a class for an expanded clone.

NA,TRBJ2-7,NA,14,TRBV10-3,CAISEPQGSYEQYF,TGTGCCATCAGTGAGCCGCAGGGGTCCTACGAGCAGTACTTC
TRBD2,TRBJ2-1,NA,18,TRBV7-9,CASSLGLAGGSPYNEQFF,TGTGCCAGCAGCCTGGGACTAGCGGGAGGGAGCCCCTACAATGAGCAGTTCTTC
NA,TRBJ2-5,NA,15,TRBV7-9,CASSFRQGRQETQYF,TGTGCCAGCAGCTTCCGGCAGGGGAGGCAAGAGACCCAGTACTTC
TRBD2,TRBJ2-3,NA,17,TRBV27,CASTWREGPASTDTQYF,TGTGCCAGCACCTGGCGGGAGGGCCCGGCCAGCACAGATACGCAGTATTTT
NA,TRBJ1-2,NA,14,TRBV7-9,CASSFLNIPKGGTF,TGTGCCAGCAGCTTCCTGAACATACCAAAGGGGGGGACCTTC
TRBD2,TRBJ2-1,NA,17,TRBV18,CASSPLGGTSAHNEQFF,TGTGCCAGCTCACCCCTGGGGGGGACTAGCGCCCACAATGAGCAGTTCTTC
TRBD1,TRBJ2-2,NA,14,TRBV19,CASSGNRGTGELFF,TGTGCCAGTAGTGGAAACAGGGGAACCGGGGAGCTGTTTTTT
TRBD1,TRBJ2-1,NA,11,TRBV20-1,CSARRDRVPFF,TGCAGTGCTAGACGCGACAGGGTTCCGTTCTTC
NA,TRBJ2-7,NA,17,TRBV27,CASSLTLPGVGAYEQYF,TGTGCCAGCAGTTTAACGCTTCCGGGAGTTGGGGCCTACGAGCAGTACTTC
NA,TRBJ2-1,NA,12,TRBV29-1,CSVGSEGWWGFF,TGCAGCGTAGGCTCAGAGGGATGGTGGGGCTTCTTC
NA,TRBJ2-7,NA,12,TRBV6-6,CASSRVTNEQYF,TGTGCCAGCAGCCGGGTGACGAACGAGCAGTACTTC
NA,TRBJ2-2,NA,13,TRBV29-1,CSVEKGYTGELFF,TGCAGCGTTGAAAAGGGGTACACCGGGGAGCTGTTTTTT
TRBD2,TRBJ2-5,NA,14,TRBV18,CASSPSGTTGTQYF,TGTGCCAGCTCACCTTCTGGGACTACTGGGACCCAGTACTTC
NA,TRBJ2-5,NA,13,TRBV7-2,CASSSQGQETQYF,TGTGCCAGCAGCTCACAGGGACAAGAGACCCAGTACTTC
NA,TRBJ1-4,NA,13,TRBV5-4,CASSLISGEKLFF,TGTGCCAGCAGCTTAATTTCGGGGGAAAAACTGTTTTTT
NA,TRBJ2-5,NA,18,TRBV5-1,CASSLEGLWQGYQETQYF,TGCGCCAGCAGCTTGGAGGGGTTGTGGCAGGGGTACCAAGAGACCCAGTACTTC
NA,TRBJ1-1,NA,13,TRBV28,CASTPSQGTEAFF,TGTGCCAGCACTCCATCCCAAGGGACTGAAGCTTTCTTT
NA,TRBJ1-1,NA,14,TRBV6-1,CASSVSGGDTEAFF,TGTGCCAGCAGTGTATCCGGTGGTGACACTGAAGCTTTCTTT
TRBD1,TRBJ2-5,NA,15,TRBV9,CASSKGQGVRETQYF,TGTGCCAGCAGCAAGGGACAGGGAGTGAGGGAGACCCAGTACTTC
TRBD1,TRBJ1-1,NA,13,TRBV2,CASSSDRGTEAFF,TGTGCCAGCAGTTCGGACAGGGGGACTGAAGCTTTCTTT
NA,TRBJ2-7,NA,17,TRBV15,CATSRDKRTDRSYEQYF,TGTGCCACCAGCAGAGACAAAAGGACGGACCGCTCCTACGAGCAGTACTTC
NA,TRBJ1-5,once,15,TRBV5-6,CASSLAGGQDQPQHF,TGTGCCAGCAGCTTGGCGGGGGGCCAAGATCAGCCCCAGCATTTT
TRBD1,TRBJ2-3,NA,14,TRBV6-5,CASSYSDRRDTQYF,TGTGCCAGCAGTTACTCGGACAGGAGAGATACGCAGTATTTT
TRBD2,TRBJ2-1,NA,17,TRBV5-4,CASSPKPRLASHNEQFF,TGTGCCAGCAGCCCAAAACCCCGACTAGCGAGTCACAATGAGCAGTTCTTC
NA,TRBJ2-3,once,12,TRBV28,CASTADTDTQYF,TGTGCCAGCACGGCCGACACAGATACGCAGTATTTT
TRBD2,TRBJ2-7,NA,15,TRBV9,CASSPREGSAYEQYF,TGTGCCAGCAGCCCCCGGGAGGGCAGTGCCTACGAGCAGTACTTC
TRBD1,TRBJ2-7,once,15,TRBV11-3,CASSKGQGSSYEQYF,TGTGCCAGCAGTAAGGGACAGGGTAGCTCCTACGAGCAGTACTTC
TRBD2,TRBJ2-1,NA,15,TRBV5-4,CASSLASSGNNGQFF,TGTGCCAGCAGCTTGGCTTCTAGCGGCAACAATGGGCAGTTCTTC
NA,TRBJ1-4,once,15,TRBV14,CASSQVKGTNEKLFF,TGTGCCAGCAGCCAAGTAAAGGGAACTAATGAAAAACTGTTTTTT
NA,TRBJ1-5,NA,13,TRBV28,CASSERPRQPQHF,TGTGCCAGCAGTGAGAGGCCGCGTCAGCCCCAGCATTTT
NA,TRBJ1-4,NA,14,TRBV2,CASSDRVSTEKLFF,TGTGCCAGCAGTGATAGGGTGAGCACTGAAAAACTGTTTTTT
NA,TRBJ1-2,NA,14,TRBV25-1,CASSNSGGSYGYTF,TGTGCCAGCAGTAACTCCGGGGGGTCCTATGGCTACACCTTC
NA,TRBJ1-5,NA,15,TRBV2,CASSEGQVGNQPQHF,TGTGCCAGCAGTGAAGGGCAGGTGGGCAATCAGCCCCAGCATTTT
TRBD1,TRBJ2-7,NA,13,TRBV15,CATTDRGPNEQYF,TGTGCCACCACCGACAGGGGTCCGAATGAGCAGTACTTC
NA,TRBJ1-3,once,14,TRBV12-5,CASGTGTSGNTIYF,TGTGCTAGTGGGACCGGGACGTCTGGAAACACCATATATTTT
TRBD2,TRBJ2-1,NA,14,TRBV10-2,CASSLTSAYNEQFF,TGCGCCAGCAGTCTAACTAGCGCCTACAATGAGCAGTTCTTC
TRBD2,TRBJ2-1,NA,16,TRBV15,CATSRVGLADNNEQFF,TGTGCCACCAGCAGAGTTGGCCTAGCGGACAACAATGAGCAGTTCTTC
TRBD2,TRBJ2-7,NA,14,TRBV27,CASRWTSGSYEQYF,TGTGCCAGCAGATGGACTAGCGGGAGTTACGAGCAGTACTTC
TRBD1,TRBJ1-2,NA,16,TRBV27,CASSLSLGGTGYGYTF,TGTGCCAGCAGTTTAAGTTTAGGGGGCACAGGCTATGGCTACACCTTC
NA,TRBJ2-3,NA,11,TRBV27,CASRGTDTQYF,TGTGCCTCCCGGGGCACAGATACGCAGTATTTT
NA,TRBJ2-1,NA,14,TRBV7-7,CASSLGTNYNEQFF,TGTGCCAGCAGCTTGGGGACAAACTACAATGAGCAGTTCTTC
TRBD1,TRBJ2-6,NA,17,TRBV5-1,CASSLGTGVSGANVLTF,TGCGCCAGCAGCTTAGGGACAGGAGTGTCTGGGGCCAACGTCCTGACTTTC
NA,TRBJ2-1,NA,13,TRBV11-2,CASSLVPANEQFF,TGTGCCAGCAGCTTAGTTCCGGCCAATGAGCAGTTCTTC
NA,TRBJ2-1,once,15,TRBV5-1,CASKPGTHGDNEQFF,TGCGCCAGTAAACCAGGGACTCATGGTGACAATGAGCAGTTCTTC
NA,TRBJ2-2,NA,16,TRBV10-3,CAISESAAGRTGELFF,TGTGCCATCAGTGAGTCTGCGGCAGGGCGCACCGGGGAGCTGTTTTTT
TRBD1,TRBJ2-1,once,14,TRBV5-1,CASSPQGTYNEQFF,TGCGCCAGCAGCCCACAGGGGACCTACAATGAGCAGTTCTTC
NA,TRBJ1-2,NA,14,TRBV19,CASRFGGRDYGYTF,TGTGCCAGTAGGTTCGGGGGGCGAGACTATGGCTACACCTTC
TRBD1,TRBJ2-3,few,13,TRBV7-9,CASSQSGGDTQYF,TGTGCCAGCAGCCAGTCAGGGGGCGATACGCAGTATTTT
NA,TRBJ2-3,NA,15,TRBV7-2,CASSGGTFSTDTQYF,TGTGCCAGCAGCGGCGGGACTTTTAGCACAGATACGCAGTATTTT
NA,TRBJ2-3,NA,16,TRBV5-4,CASSLRANWGTDTQYF,TGTGCCAGCAGCTTAAGGGCAAACTGGGGCACAGATACGCAGTATTTT
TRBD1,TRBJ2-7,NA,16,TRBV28,CASTFRRTGASYEQYF,TGTGCCAGCACATTTCGTCGGACAGGAGCCTCCTACGAGCAGTACTTC
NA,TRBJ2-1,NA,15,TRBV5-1,CASSFERSSYNEQFF,TGCGCCAGCAGCTTTGAGCGGAGCTCCTACAATGAGCAGTTCTTC
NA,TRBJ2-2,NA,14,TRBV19,CASSIERFTGELFF,TGTGCCAGTAGTATAGAAAGGTTCACCGGGGAGCTGTTTTTT
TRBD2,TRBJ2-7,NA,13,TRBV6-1,CASGRVEAYEQYF,TGTGCCAGCGGGAGGGTTGAAGCCTACGAGCAGTACTTC
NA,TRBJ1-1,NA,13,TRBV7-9,CASSLKGITEAFF,TGTGCCAGCAGCTTAAAAGGGATAACTGAAGCTTTCTTT
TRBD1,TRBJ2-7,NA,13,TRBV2,CASEDRETYEQYF,TGTGCCAGCGAGGACAGGGAGACCTACGAGCAGTACTTC
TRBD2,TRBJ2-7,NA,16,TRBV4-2,CASSQDRRERAYEQYF,TGTGCCAGCAGCCAAGATCGGCGGGAGAGGGCCTACGAGCAGTACTTC
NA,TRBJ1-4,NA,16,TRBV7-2,CASSLGQRATNEKLFF,TGTGCCAGCAGCTTAGGGCAGCGGGCAACTAATGAAAAACTGTTTTTT